The next 26 T cell receptor beta chains were all read from a single sample in a study of blood T cell repertoires in COVID-19. TCRdb's copy holds only in-frame clones and misses some; the assay was immunoSEQ multiplex PCR. The data contain more than 250,000 clones, approximately 90% of them singletons. The sequencing input was peripheral blood. These receptors all come from a man aged 18 to 35 with active or convalescent COVID-19.

This sequence joins TRBV21-1 and TRBJ1-3. TRBV21-1 is termed a pseudogene. The CDR3 contains 14 residues. The DNA for the CDR3 is TGTGCCAGCAGCCCCCGGGAGGGGGGAAACACCATATATTTT. It codes for CASSPREGGNTIYF.

The chain links TRBV19 to TRBJ1-5, with D perhaps TRBD1 (6 bases). V was clipped by 9 bases and J by 6 bases, with 15 bases between them. The CDR3 extends over 13 amino acids. Per the germline V gene, CDR1 is LNHDA and CDR2 is SQIVND (reference sequence). DNA of the CDR3: TGTGCCAGCCTCGGGGGCGGGAGTCAGCCCCAGCATTTT. It specifies CASLGGGSQPQHF.

This clone was counted a few times. The chain uses TRBV7-9 and TRBJ2-7; maybe TRBD1 (6 bases). This CDR3 region has 13 residues. V was pared by 5 bases and J by 1 base, with 9 bases between. Germline assignment: CDR1 SEHNR and CDR2 FQNEAQ (reference sequence). The CDR3 reads CASSTQGSYEQYF. The DNA for the CDR3 is TGTGCCAGCAGCACCCAGGGGTCCTACGAGCAGTACTTC.

Only one count was recorded for this clone. This chain uses TRBV5-1 with TRBJ2-1; 11 bases agree with TRBD2. Germline V gene sequence: CDR1 SGHRS, CDR2 YFSETQ. V gave up 5 bases and J gave up 5 bases; unmatched junction bases: 6. The CDR3 is 15 residues long. In DNA form, the CDR3 reads TGCGCCAGCAGTCCACTAGCGGGGGCAAACAATGAGCAGTTCTTC. This gives the protein CASSPLAGANNEQFF. The entire variable domain, with the rest obtained from reference TRBV5-1 and TRBJ2-1, is as follows: KAGVTQTPRYLIKTRGQQVTLSCSPISGHRSVSWYQQTPGQGLQFLFEYFSETQRNKGNFPGRFSGRQFSNSRSEMNVSTLELGDSALYLCASSPLAGANNEQFFGPGTRLTVL.

This chain links TRBV6-2 or TRBV6-3 with TRBJ1-5; D gene unclear. The CDR3 consists of 14 residues. The germline V gene encodes CDR1 MNHEY and CDR2 SVGEGT. Trimming left V 5 bases short and J 5 bases short, with 13 bases between. CDR3 bases: TGTGCCAGCAGTCCGAATGGACTATATCAGCCCCAGCATTTT. Translated: CASSPNGLYQPQHF.

This clone was seen more than once but under ten times. V gene TRBV7-6 combines with J gene TRBJ1-3; D may be TRBD1 (5 bases). The V gene's germline CDR1 is SGHVS and CDR2 FNYEAQ. This CDR3 is built from 18 residues. V was clipped by 1 base and J by 0 bases, with 16 bases between them. CDR3 DNA: TGTGCCAGCAGCTTAGGGCCAGCTGGACAAAGCTCTGGAAACACCATATATTTT. Residues: CASSLGPAGQSSGNTIYF.

V is TRBV4-1 and J is TRBJ1-3; D might be TRBD1 (6 bases). This CDR3 comprises 16 residues. V was pared by 4 bases and J by 2 bases, with 15 bases between. CDR1 MGHRA and CDR2 YSYEKL come from the germline V gene. The CDR3 spells CASSPWTAGAGNTIYF. For the CDR3, the DNA is TGCGCCAGCAGCCCTTGGACAGCTGGGGCTGGAAACACCATATATTTT.

This sequence joins TRBV5-6 and TRBJ2-1; 7 nucleotides match TRBD2. The CDR3 has 16 residues. Germline-derived CDR1 and CDR2 are SGHDT and YYEEEE. V trimming: 3 bases; J trimming: 7 bases; junction bases outside the gene matches: 13. The CDR3 DNA sequence: TGTGCCAGCAGCTCCCTAGCGGCGGACGCTGGGAATGAGCAGTTCTTC. It is translated as CASSSLAADAGNEQFF.

This chain uses TRBV19 with TRBJ2-5; D uncertain. The CDR3 extends over 15 amino acids. Germline loops: CDR1 LNHDA, CDR2 SQIVND (reference sequence). V was clipped by 6 bases and J by 0 bases, with 14 bases between them. CDR3 residues: CASSPLVTNQETQYF. DNA for the CDR3: TGTGCCAGTAGCCCCTTGGTCACAAACCAAGAGACCCAGTACTTC.

J is TRBJ1-1 and V is TRBV25-1; 9 bases align to TRBD1. The trim removed 6 bases at V and 5 bases at J, leaving 7 bases unmatched. The CDR3 has 14 residues. Germline V gene data show CDR1 as MGHDK and CDR2 as SYGVNS. The CDR3 coding sequence is TGTGCCAGCAGCGAACAGGGGGCAGGGACTGAAGCTTTCTTT. Its protein product is CASSEQGAGTEAFF. The full variable domain, rest sourced from reference TRBV25-1 and TRBJ1-1, is EADIYQTPRYLVIGTGKKITLECSQTMGHDKMYWYQQDPGMELHLIHYSYGVNSTEKGDLSSESTVSRIRTEHFPLTLESARPSHTSQYLCASSEQGAGTEAFFGQGTRLTVV.

CDR3 in amino acids: CASGPISIHEQYF. The CDR3 bases are TGTGCTAGTGGTCCCATTAGTATCCACGAGCAGTACTTC. V is TRBV12-5 and J is TRBJ2-7; D gene uncertain. This CDR3 has 13 residues. The germline V gene encodes CDR1 LGHNT and CDR2 FRNRAP. Between the trimmed V and J ends, which lost 5 bases and 5 bases, there was a span of 13 bases.

The rearrangement joins TRBV7-9 to TRBJ1-1, with D maybe TRBD1 (5 bases). CDR1 SEHNR and CDR2 FQNEAQ come from the germline V gene (reference sequence). Trimming left V 6 bases short and J 1 base short, with 12 bases between. The length of the CDR3 is 14 residues. The CDR3 region has the DNA TGTGCCAGCAGTTACCAACAGGCGAACACTGAAGCTTTCTTT. Amino acids: CASSYQQANTEAFF.

The V gene is TRBV6-1, the J gene TRBJ1-6; 8 positions agree with TRBD1. The CDR3 extends over 18 amino acids. V was pared by 6 bases and J by 9 bases, with 19 bases of the junction left unmatched. Germline CDR1 is MNHNS and CDR2 is SASEGT. The CDR3 spells CASSEYMTGTGQSSPLHF. In DNA form, the CDR3 reads TGTGCCAGCAGCGAATATATGACTGGGACAGGTCAAAGTTCACCCCTCCACTTT.

The V call is TRBV2, the J call TRBJ1-2; tentative D call: TRBD1 (6 bases). V lost 9 bases and J lost 8, with 10 bases in between. Per the germline V gene, CDR1 is SNHLY and CDR2 is FYNNEI. CDR3 size: 10 residues. This CDR3 is CARTTGGYTF. DNA for the CDR3: TGTGCCAGGACTACAGGGGGCTACACCTTC.

The CDR3 spells CASSSTQGFYEQYF. The CDR3 region has the DNA TGTGCCAGCAGCTCAACCCAGGGATTCTACGAGCAGTACTTC. This sequence joins TRBV7-9 and TRBJ2-7; tentatively, D is TRBD1 (5 bases). CDR1 is SEHNR and CDR2 is FQNEAQ in the germline V gene (reference sequence). This CDR3 has 14 residues. Trimming stripped 4 bases from V and 3 bases from J, with 13 bases between.

The V call is TRBV19, the J call TRBJ1-2; D might be TRBD1 (5 bases). The V and J ends lost 3 bases and 5 bases respectively, with 16 bases between them. CDR1 and CDR2 (germline): LNHDA, SQIVND (reference sequence). There are 15 residues in the CDR3. The CDR3 region has the DNA TGTGCCAGTAGTATCCCACAGGCCTTAAGTTATGGCTACACCTTC. Protein sequence: CASSIPQALSYGYTF.

The rearrangement links TRBV4-2 to TRBJ1-6, with D perhaps matching TRBD1 (5 bases). The V end was cut by 1 base, the J end by 6 bases, with 7 bases between. The germline CDR1 and CDR2 sequences are LGHNA and YNFKEQ. This CDR3 is 14 amino acids long. The CDR3: CASSQGDSNSPLHF. CDR3 nucleotide sequence: TGTGCCAGCAGCCAAGGAGACAGTAATTCACCCCTCCACTTT.

This rearrangement joins TRBV19 to TRBJ1-6; no reliable D call. The V end lost 5 bases, the J end lost 8 bases, and 19 bases lay between the germline ends. Germline CDR1 is LNHDA and CDR2 is SQIVND (reference sequence). The CDR3 covers 16 residues. As DNA, the CDR3 is TGTGCCAGTAGTGGGGAGATTGGGAGGAATGATTCACCCCTCCACTTT. Protein: CASSGEIGRNDSPLHF.

The chain employs TRBV6-2 or TRBV6-3 and TRBJ2-5, with TRBD2 identical over 12 bases. After removal of 2 bases from V and 0 bases from J, the junction contained 4 bases not matched to a gene. CDR1 is MNHEY, CDR2 SVGEGT, per germline. The CDR3 covers 17 residues. The CDR3 DNA reads TGTGCCAGCAGTTACCCGAGGACTAGCGGGAACCAAGAGACCCAGTACTTC. Its protein is CASSYPRTSGNQETQYF.

This chain connects TRBV7-9 to TRBJ2-3, with 9 bases fitting TRBD1. From germline, CDR1 is SEHNR and CDR2 FQNEAQ (reference sequence). This CDR3 is 18 amino acids long. Losses at the gene ends were 7 bases for V and 3 bases for J; bases not matched to a gene: 17. CDR3 in DNA: TGTGCCAGCAAGCTTAGGATGGGTCGGACAGGGGAGACAGATACGCAGTATTTT. Translation gives CASKLRMGRTGETDTQYF. Supplemented by reference TRBV7-9 and TRBJ2-3, the full variable domain reads DTGVSQNPRHKITKRGQNVTFRCDPISEHNRLYWYRQTLGQGPEFLTYFQNEAQLEKSRLLSDRFSAERPKGSFSTLEIQRTEQGDSAMYLCASKLRMGRTGETDTQYFGPGTRLTVL.

The chain couples TRBV24-1 to TRBJ1-1; D is unresolved. The CDR3 sequence is 13 residues long. Trimming stripped 6 bases from V and 1 base from J, with 8 bases between. Germline CDR1 is KGHDR and CDR2 is SFDVKD. This CDR3 reads CATSRTGNTEAFF. CDR3 DNA sequence: TGTGCCACCAGTCGAACGGGGAACACTGAAGCTTTCTTT.

J is TRBJ2-3 and V is TRBV5-1; 7 bases are a match to TRBD1. The V gene's germline CDR1 is SGHRS and CDR2 YFSETQ. J gave up 4 bases and V 1 base, and 3 bases lay outside the gene matches. The CDR3 sequence is 14 residues long. The CDR3 spells CASSLTGDADTQYF. Here the CDR3 DNA reads TGCGCCAGCAGCTTGACAGGGGATGCAGATACGCAGTATTTT.

This sequence joins TRBV3-1 (or the pseudogene TRBV3-2) and TRBJ2-7, with D possibly being TRBD2 (5 bases). Germline loops: CDR1 LGHDT, CDR2 YNNKEL (reference sequence). Between the trimmed V and J ends, which lost 3 bases and 6 bases, there was a span of 9 bases. This CDR3 contains 12 residues. DNA of the CDR3: TGTGCCAGCAGCCACGGGGAACTCGAGCAGTACTTC. This sequence encodes CASSHGELEQYF.

J is TRBJ2-1 and V is TRBV4-2; perhaps TRBD2 as D (5 bases). The V gene's germline CDR1 is LGHNA and CDR2 YNFKEQ. This CDR3 is built from 15 residues. Trimming cost V 0 bases and J 7 bases, with 13 bases left between them. This CDR3 reads CASSQDSAGGNEQFF. CDR3 bases: TGTGCCAGCAGCCAAGATTCGGCAGGCGGGAATGAGCAGTTCTTC.

V is TRBV6-5 and J is TRBJ2-7; 8 bases match TRBD1. J lost 5 bases, V lost 4 bases, and 13 bases had no gene match. The germline gives CDR1 MNHEY, CDR2 SVGAGI. The CDR3 sequence is 16 residues long. In DNA form, the CDR3 reads TGTGCCAGCAGTTCCCTAGGACAGGGACGACCTAACGAGCAGTACTTC. Protein product: CASSSLGQGRPNEQYF.

The sample holds one count of this clone. The rearrangement joins TRBV19 to TRBJ1-6; D may be TRBD1 (5 bases). The CDR3 is made up of 22 amino acids. From germline, CDR1 is LNHDA and CDR2 SQIVND (reference sequence). V was pared by 5 bases and J by 0 bases, with 29 bases between. CDR3: CASSLKAHRGYSRSSYNSPLHF. The DNA of the CDR3 is TGTGCCAGTAGTCTCAAAGCGCACCGGGGGTACTCCCGGAGCTCCTATAATTCACCCCTCCACTTT.